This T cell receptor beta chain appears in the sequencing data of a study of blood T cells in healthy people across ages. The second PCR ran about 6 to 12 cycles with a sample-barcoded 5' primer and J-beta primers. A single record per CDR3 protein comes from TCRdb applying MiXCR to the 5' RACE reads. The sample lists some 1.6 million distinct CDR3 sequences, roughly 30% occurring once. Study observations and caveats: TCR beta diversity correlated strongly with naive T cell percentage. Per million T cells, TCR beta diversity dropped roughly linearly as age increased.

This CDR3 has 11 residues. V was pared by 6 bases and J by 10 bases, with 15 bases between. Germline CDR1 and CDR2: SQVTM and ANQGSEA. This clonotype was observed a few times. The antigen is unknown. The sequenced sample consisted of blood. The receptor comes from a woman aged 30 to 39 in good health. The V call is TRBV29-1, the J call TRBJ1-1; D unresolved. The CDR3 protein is CSVNGGVAAFF. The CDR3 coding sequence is TGCAGCGTCAACGGCGGGGTGGCAGCTTTCTTT.